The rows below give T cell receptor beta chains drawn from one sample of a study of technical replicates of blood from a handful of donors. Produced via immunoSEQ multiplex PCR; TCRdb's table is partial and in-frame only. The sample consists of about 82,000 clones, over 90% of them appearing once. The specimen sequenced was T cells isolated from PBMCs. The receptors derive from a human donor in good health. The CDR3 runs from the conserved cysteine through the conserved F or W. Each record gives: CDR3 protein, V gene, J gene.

CASSFQGISYGYTF	TRBV13	TRBJ1-2
CSVLGGESTEAFF	TRBV29-1	TRBJ1-1
CASSSPASSYNEQFF	TRBV7-3	TRBJ2-1
CSVFGGLGSDTQYF	TRBV29-1	TRBJ2-3
CASSYSVAGAYNEQFF	TRBV6-5	TRBJ2-1
CASRDRGYLNYGYTF	TRBV2	TRBJ1-2
CAWSMGTVNTEAFF	TRBV30	TRBJ1-1
CASSSGTLSLEAFF	TRBV7-6	TRBJ1-1
CASSIFKNTEAFF	TRBV19	TRBJ1-1
CASSLRGVTDTQYF	TRBV11-2	TRBJ2-3
CASSLGLAGGYNEQFF	TRBV7-6	TRBJ2-1
CASRDEGANTEAFF	TRBV7-9	TRBJ1-1
CASSGGQYSMNTEAFF	TRBV9	TRBJ1-1
CASRLGAVSGNTIYF	TRBV11-2	TRBJ1-3
CASSLIYLRDRVGYTF	TRBV5-6	TRBJ1-2
CASSGGGGRQYF	TRBV28	TRBJ2-7
CASSVLPGQGGNTIYF	TRBV9	TRBJ1-3
CASRGGLTGELFF	TRBV6-5	TRBJ2-2
CASSIGRKRAVYYEQYF	TRBV19	TRBJ2-7
CASSSRPKPETQYF	TRBV13	TRBJ2-5
CASSSGWELFF	TRBV19	TRBJ2-2
CASSTGFSKDYGYTF	TRBV19	TRBJ1-2
CASSLRGPGGAQYF	TRBV5-6	TRBJ2-5
CASSQGAGMDYEQYF	TRBV14	TRBJ2-7
CSVRAVGTEAFF	TRBV29-1	TRBJ1-1
CASTPSHRGDHGYTF	TRBV28	TRBJ1-2
CASSWGGGMETQYF	TRBV7-3	TRBJ2-5
CASNMGGYGYTF	TRBV19	TRBJ1-2
CASSSQGAVDTQYF	TRBV5-4	TRBJ2-3
CASRRSGGIPEQYF	TRBV2	TRBJ2-7
CASRQNTGELFF	TRBV5-1	TRBJ2-2
CSVQGPGGELFF	TRBV29-1	TRBJ2-2
CASSDSGDRSNTGELFF	TRBV6-1	TRBJ2-2
CASSFQRDRGSYEQYF	TRBV27	TRBJ2-7
CASSLQGYEQYF	TRBV5-1	TRBJ2-7
CASSLRLTAYNEQFF	TRBV4-1	TRBJ2-1
CASSYHRDRGSNEQFF	TRBV7-8	TRBJ2-1
CASSPNSVGYTF	TRBV7-8	TRBJ1-2
CASSLGSEKLFF	TRBV28	TRBJ1-4
CASIHRRENTEAFF	TRBV19	TRBJ1-1